This TCR beta chain was identified in a study of blood T cell repertoires in COVID-19. The data were produced by immunoSEQ multiplex PCR, yet TCRdb's version contains in-frame clones alone and is incomplete. The repertoire consists of around 120,000 clones, with 87% occurring once and the leading ten covering 25% to 35%. This clone was observed a few times. CDR1 and CDR2 from the germline V gene are ENHRY and SYGVKD. V was clipped by 7 bases and J by 7 bases, with 16 bases between them. CDR3 length: 13 residues. The TCR comes from a woman between 65 and 79 years old with acute or convalescent COVID-19. The sequencing input was peripheral blood. V gene TRBV10-3 combines with J gene TRBJ1-2; tentatively, D is TRBD1 (5 bases). CDR3 nucleotide sequence: TGTGCCATCACTGGGGGGGGTCTTGGTGGCTACACCTTC. It codes for CAITGGGLGGYTF.